What follows are 2 T cell receptor beta chains derived from one specimen sequenced in a study of blood T cell repertoires in COVID-19. Libraries were prepared by immunoSEQ multiplex PCR; TCRdb keeps only in-frame clonotypes and omits some of them. This repertoire shows roughly 300,000 clones, more than 70% found once; its top ten account for approximately 1.2%. The sequencing input was peripheral blood. The receptors originated from a woman aged 50 to 60 with acute or convalescent COVID-19.

The chain uses TRBV6-5 and TRBJ1-4; 8 bases are shared with TRBD1. Per germline, CDR1 MNHEY and CDR2 SVGAGI. The CDR3 is made up of 13 amino acids. V was pared by 7 bases and J by 6 bases, with 4 bases of the junction left unmatched. For the CDR3, the DNA is TGTGCCAGCATGCCGGACAGGGATGAAAAACTGTTTTTT. Amino acid sequence: CASMPDRDEKLFF.

The chain recombines TRBV11-2 with TRBJ2-7, with D hard to call. The CDR3 consists of 14 residues. Germline CDR1 and CDR2: SGHAT and FQNNGV. The V end was cut by 5 bases, the J end by 1 base, with 12 bases between. The CDR3 DNA sequence: TGTGCCAGCAGCCGAACATTCGATTCCTACGAGCAGTACTTC. This encodes CASSRTFDSYEQYF.